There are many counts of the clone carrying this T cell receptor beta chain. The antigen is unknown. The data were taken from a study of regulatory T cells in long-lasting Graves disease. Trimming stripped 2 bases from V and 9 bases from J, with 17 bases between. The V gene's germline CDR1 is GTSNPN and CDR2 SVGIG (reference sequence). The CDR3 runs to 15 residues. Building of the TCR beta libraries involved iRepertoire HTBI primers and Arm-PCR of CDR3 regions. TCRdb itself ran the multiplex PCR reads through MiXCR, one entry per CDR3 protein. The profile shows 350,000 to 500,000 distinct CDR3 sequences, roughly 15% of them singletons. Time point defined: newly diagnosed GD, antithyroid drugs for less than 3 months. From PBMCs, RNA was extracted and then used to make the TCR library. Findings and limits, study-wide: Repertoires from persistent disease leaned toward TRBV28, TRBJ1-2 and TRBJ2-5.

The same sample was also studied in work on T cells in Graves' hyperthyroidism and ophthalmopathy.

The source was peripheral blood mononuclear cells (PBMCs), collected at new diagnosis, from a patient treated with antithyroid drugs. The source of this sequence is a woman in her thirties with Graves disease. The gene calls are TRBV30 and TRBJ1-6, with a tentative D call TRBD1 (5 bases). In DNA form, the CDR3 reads TGTGCCTGGAGTCGCGAAGCAGGGACCGTTTCACCCCTCCACTTT. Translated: CAWSREAGTVSPLHF.